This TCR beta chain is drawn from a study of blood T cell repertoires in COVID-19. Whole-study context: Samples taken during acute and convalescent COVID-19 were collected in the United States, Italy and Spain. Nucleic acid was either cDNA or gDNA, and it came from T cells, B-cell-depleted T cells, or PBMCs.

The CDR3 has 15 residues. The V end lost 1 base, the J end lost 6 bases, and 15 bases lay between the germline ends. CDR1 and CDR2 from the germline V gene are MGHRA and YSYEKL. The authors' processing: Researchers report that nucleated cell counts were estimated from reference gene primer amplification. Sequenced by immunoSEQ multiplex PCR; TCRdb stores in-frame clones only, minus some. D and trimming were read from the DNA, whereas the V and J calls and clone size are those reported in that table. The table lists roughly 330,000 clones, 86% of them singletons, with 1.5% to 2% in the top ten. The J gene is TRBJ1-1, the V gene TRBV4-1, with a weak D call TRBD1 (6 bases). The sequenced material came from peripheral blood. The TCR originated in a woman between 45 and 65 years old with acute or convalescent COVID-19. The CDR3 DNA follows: TGCGCCAGCAGCCAAGCGACAGGTTTCAGGGCTGAAGCTTTCTTT. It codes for CASSQATGFRAEAFF.